This T cell receptor beta chain was profiled in a study of blood T cell repertoires in COVID-19. Study details: Samples taken during acute and convalescent COVID-19 were collected in the United States, Italy and Spain. T cells, B-cell-depleted T cells, or PBMCs supplied cDNA or gDNA.

In the authors' workflow: The authors estimated nucleated cell counts from reference gene primer amplification. Method: immunoSEQ multiplex PCR; TCRdb's copy keeps in-frame clones and lacks some. Clonal size and the V and J genes are those of that table, whereas D and trimming came from the DNA. The data contain a few hundred thousand clones, 84% of them seen just once; the ten biggest clones take up about 1.5%. The CDR3 spans 15 residues. CDR1 is SGHDT, CDR2 YYEEEE, per germline. Trimming cost V 4 bases and J 5 bases; bases outside gene matches: 9. The origin of this receptor is a woman in her 40s who had recovered from COVID-19. The sequencing input was peripheral blood. The V gene is TRBV5-6, the J gene TRBJ1-5, with TRBD1 matching over 7 bases. CDR3 in amino acids: CASSRATGVDQPQHF. CDR3 in DNA: TGTGCCAGCAGCCGGGCCACAGGGGTCGATCAGCCCCAGCATTTT.